A single sample gave rise to the 23 T cell receptor beta chains below, sequenced in a study of blood T cell repertoires in COVID-19. Data came from immunoSEQ multiplex PCR; TCRdb stores just in-frame clones and leaves some out. The profile covers about 390,000 clones, with around nine tenths appearing a single time and roughly 9.4% taken by the ten largest. Sequenced: PBMCs or T cells enriched from blood (not recorded which). The receptors come from a woman in her fifties or sixties who had recovered from COVID-19.

The rearrangement joins TRBV28 to TRBJ2-1; D may be TRBD1 (7 bases). From germline, CDR1 is MDHEN and CDR2 SYDVKM. The germline V and J ends were trimmed by 10 bases and 7 bases, with 14 bases remaining between them. There are 12 residues in the CDR3. CDR3 DNA: TGTGCCATCCAGGGGGGCTCGAATGAGCAGTTCTTC. Its translation: CAIQGGSNEQFF. The whole variable domain, remainder taken from reference TRBV28 and TRBJ2-1, is DVKVTQSSRYLVKRTGEKVFLECVQDMDHENMFWYRQDPGLGLRLIYFSYDVKMKEKGDIPEGYSVSREKKERFSLILESASTNQTSMYLCAIQGGSNEQFFGPGTRLTVL.

Regarding this clone: At one end, the junction sequence differs from germline, possibly due to a read error. The chain joins TRBV11-2 to TRBJ2-7, with 8 bases lining up with TRBD1. The CDR3 contains 19 residues. Per the germline V gene, CDR1 is SGHAT and CDR2 is FQNNGV. The CDR3 DNA reads as TGTGCCAGCAGCCCTCCCCTGGACAGGGTCCCTCCCCATCGTTACGGGCAGTACTTC. It yields the protein CASSPPLDRVPPHRYGQYF. Looking up the rest from reference TRBV11-2 and TRBJ2-7 gives the full variable domain: EAGVAQSPRYKIIEKRQSVAFWCNPISGHATLYWYQQILGQGPKLLIQFQNNGVVDDSQLPKDRFSAERLKGVDSTLKIQPAKLEDSAVYLCASSPPLDRVPPHRYGQYFGPGTRLTVT.

This chain links TRBV4-2 with TRBJ2-5; perhaps TRBD2 as D (6 bases). Germline lookup yields CDR1 LGHNA and CDR2 YNFKEQ. V lost 3 bases and J lost 4, with 18 bases in between. CDR3 length: 16 amino acids. This CDR3 is CASSQHVGGNGETQYF. The CDR3 region has the DNA TGTGCCAGCAGCCAGCATGTCGGGGGTAACGGAGAGACCCAGTACTTC.

This clone has only one observation. This chain links TRBV30 with TRBJ1-2; D remains unclear. V was pared by 0 bases and J by 6 bases, with 5 bases between. The germline CDR1 and CDR2 sequences are GTSNPN and SVGIG (reference sequence). There are 11 residues in the CDR3. In nucleotides, the CDR3 is TGTGCCTGGAGTGTGAGCGATGGCTACACCTTC. Translating gives CAWSVSDGYTF.

This rearrangement joins TRBV25-1 to TRBJ1-6, with 7 bases aligning to TRBD1. This CDR3 contains 14 residues. Germline lookup yields CDR1 MGHDK and CDR2 SYGVNS. The V segment lost 3 bases and the J segment 8 bases; nucleotides outside the gene matches: 4. In DNA form, the CDR3 reads TGTGCCAGCAGTGAGACAGGGTTTTATTCACCCCTCCACTTT. Translated, it gives CASSETGFYSPLHF.

This chain uses TRBV7-9 with TRBJ1-6, with D uncertain. Trimming took 7 bases from V and 9 from J, leaving 16 bases between them. Germline V gene lookup returns CDR1 SEHNR and CDR2 FQNEAQ (reference sequence). CDR3 length: 14 amino acids. The CDR3 DNA follows: TGTGCCAGCACCTCCACGGGTGAGAGTTCACCCCTCCACTTT. Protein sequence: CASTSTGESSPLHF.

The chain carries TRBV19 and TRBJ1-5; a possible D gene is TRBD1 (5 bases). The CDR3 length is 14 residues. The V end lost 7 bases, the J end lost 6 bases, and 16 bases lay between the germline ends. The germline gives CDR1 LNHDA, CDR2 SQIVND (reference sequence). For the CDR3, the DNA is TGTGCCAGTAATGGGGCTGCCTTCAGTCAGCCCCAGCATTTT. It translates to CASNGAAFSQPQHF.

A remark on this clone: One end of the junction varies from germline; a read error may be responsible. The chain couples TRBV7-9 to TRBJ1-1; no firm D call. This CDR3 spans 12 amino acids. The germline CDR1 and CDR2 sequences are SEHNR and FQNEAQ (reference sequence). CDR3 in DNA: TGTGCCAGCAGTTTAGGTACAATGAAGACTTTCTTT. As protein: CASSLGTMKTFF.

The rearrangement links TRBV5-1 to TRBJ2-7; a weak D match, TRBD1 (5 bases). Germline assignment: CDR1 SGHRS and CDR2 YFSETQ. V lost 4 bases, J lost 2 bases, and 13 bases lay in between. This CDR3 contains 14 residues. The CDR3 DNA is TGCGCCAGCAGCCCAGGACAAGGGCCCTACGAGCAGTACTTC. Protein: CASSPGQGPYEQYF.

The genes are TRBV5-6 and TRBJ1-2, with 7 positions matching TRBD1. There are 14 residues in the CDR3. The V gene end was trimmed by 2 bases and the J gene end by 0 bases; junction bases not matched to a gene: 1. The germline V gene encodes CDR1 SGHDT and CDR2 YYEEEE. The CDR3 nucleotides read TGTGCCAGCAGCTTTACAGGGGCTAACTATGGCTACACCTTC. The encoded protein is CASSFTGANYGYTF.

The V gene is TRBV3-1 (or the pseudogene TRBV3-2), the J gene TRBJ1-1; D may be TRBD1 (5 bases). Germline V CDR1 and CDR2: LGHDT, YNNKEL (reference sequence). Between the trimmed V and J ends, which lost 4 bases and 2 bases, there was a span of 8 bases. This CDR3 has 13 residues. The CDR3 nucleotides read TGTGCCAGCAGCCTTGGGGCTAACACTGAAGCTTTCTTT. Protein: CASSLGANTEAFF.

This clone was recorded only once. CDR3 coding DNA: TGTGCCAGCAGCTTTGGTACTAGCGGGAATTACGAGCAGTACTTC. Translating it yields CASSFGTSGNYEQYF. The chain uses TRBV7-2 and TRBJ2-7, with 10 bases aligning to TRBD2. CDR1 SGHTA and CDR2 FQGNSA come from the germline V gene. The CDR3 has 15 amino acids. Trimming took 3 bases from V and 4 from J; bases not matched to a gene: 6.

The rearrangement uses TRBV19 and TRBJ1-1; 9 bases are a match to TRBD1. Losses at the gene ends were 5 bases for V and 0 bases for J; bases not matched to a gene: 4. The CDR3 contains 15 residues. Germline V gene lookup returns CDR1 LNHDA and CDR2 SQIVND (reference sequence). CDR3 loop: CASSLTGGMNTEAFF. For the CDR3, the DNA is TGTGCCAGTAGTTTGACAGGGGGGATGAACACTGAAGCTTTCTTT.

Comments on this clone: This CDR3 is also generated by other DNA sequences in the sample. The rearrangement joins TRBV28 to TRBJ1-4; weak D call: TRBD1 (5 bases). The germline CDR1 and CDR2 sequences are MDHEN and SYDVKM. The CDR3 spans 15 residues. V was trimmed by 2 bases and J by 0 bases, leaving 7 bases between them. CDR3 bases: TGTGCCAGCAGTTTAGGGGGGGCAACTAATGAAAAACTGTTTTTT. Translation: CASSLGGATNEKLFF.

The rearrangement joins TRBV6-1 to TRBJ1-6; weak D call: TRBD1 (5 bases). V lost 3 bases and J lost 5, with 11 bases in between. The CDR3 runs to 15 residues. CDR1 and CDR2 (germline): MNHNS, SASEGT. The CDR3 spells CASSETAVDNSPLHF. The CDR3 DNA sequence: TGTGCCAGCAGTGAGACAGCAGTGGATAATTCACCCCTCCACTTT.

V gene TRBV10-3 combines with J gene TRBJ1-3; tentative D call: TRBD1 (6 bases). Trimming removed 7 bases at V and 4 bases at J, with 17 bases between. Germline V gene lookup returns CDR1 ENHRY and CDR2 SYGVKD. The CDR3 extends over 15 amino acids. The CDR3 region is CAIMPQGNTGNTIYF. The CDR3 DNA sequence: TGTGCCATCATGCCACAGGGAAACACGGGAAACACCATATATTTT.

The chain has TRBV27 and TRBJ1-2, with 7 bases identical to TRBD1. CDR1 MNHEY and CDR2 SMNVEV come from the germline V gene (reference sequence). This CDR3 spans 13 amino acids. With V trimmed by 6 bases and J by 4 bases, 5 bases remained unmatched. CDR3: CASSFGTAYGYTF. CDR3 DNA sequence: TGTGCCAGCAGCTTCGGGACAGCCTATGGCTACACCTTC.

The V call is TRBV6-5, the J call TRBJ1-5, with TRBD1 matching over 7 bases. The CDR3 totals 13 residues. CDR1 is MNHEY and CDR2 is SVGAGI in the germline V gene. V was clipped by 6 bases and J by 10 bases; unmatched bases: 9. CDR3 nucleotides: TGTGCCAGCAGCCGGGACAGCGAGGACCCCCAGCATTTT. This gives the protein CASSRDSEDPQHF.

The chain carries TRBV30 and TRBJ1-2; 7 nucleotides agree with TRBD1. CDR1 is GTSNPN, CDR2 SVGIG, per germline (reference sequence). Trimming at V came to 2 bases and at J to 4 bases, leaving 10 bases not matched to a gene. This CDR3 has 15 amino acids. CDR3 in DNA: TGTGCCTGGAGTCCGGACAGGTGGAGTCCCTATGGCTACACCTTC. Protein: CAWSPDRWSPYGYTF.

V usage is TRBV28 and J usage is TRBJ2-1, with D possibly being TRBD1 (5 bases). Deletions cut 5 bases from V and 10 bases from J, with 15 bases between. Germline lookup yields CDR1 MDHEN and CDR2 SYDVKM. The CDR3 runs to 13 residues. This chain's CDR3 is CASSKPTYREQFF. For the CDR3, the DNA is TGTGCCAGCAGTAAGCCGACCTACAGGGAGCAGTTCTTC.

This clone appeared a single time. The V gene is TRBV7-2, the J gene TRBJ1-5; D call uncertain. Germline CDR1 SGHTA, CDR2 FQGNSA. Trimming cost V 3 bases and J 5 bases, with 11 bases left between them. The CDR3 is 14 amino acids. The DNA for the CDR3 is TGTGCCAGCAGCTTGATGTCAGTCGATCAGCCCCAGCATTTT. Translating gives CASSLMSVDQPQHF.

The chain has TRBV5-6 and TRBJ1-2; D remains unclear. In germline, CDR1 is SGHDT, CDR2 YYEEEE. The ends were cut back, 0 bases at V and 0 bases at J, with 6 bases in the middle. The CDR3 has 14 amino acids. CDR3 bases: TGTGCCAGCAGCTTGGTACGCGCTAACTATGGCTACACCTTC. Amino acid sequence: CASSLVRANYGYTF.

This chain joins TRBV11-3 and TRBJ2-5, with D possibly being TRBD1 (6 bases). The V and J ends lost 4 bases and 1 base respectively, with 16 bases between them. CDR3 length equals 16 residues. Per the germline V gene, CDR1 is SGHNT and CDR2 is YENEEA. The CDR3 reads CASSSGQSLTQETQYF. For the CDR3, the DNA is TGTGCCAGCAGCTCCGGACAGTCGTTGACCCAAGAGACCCAGTACTTC.